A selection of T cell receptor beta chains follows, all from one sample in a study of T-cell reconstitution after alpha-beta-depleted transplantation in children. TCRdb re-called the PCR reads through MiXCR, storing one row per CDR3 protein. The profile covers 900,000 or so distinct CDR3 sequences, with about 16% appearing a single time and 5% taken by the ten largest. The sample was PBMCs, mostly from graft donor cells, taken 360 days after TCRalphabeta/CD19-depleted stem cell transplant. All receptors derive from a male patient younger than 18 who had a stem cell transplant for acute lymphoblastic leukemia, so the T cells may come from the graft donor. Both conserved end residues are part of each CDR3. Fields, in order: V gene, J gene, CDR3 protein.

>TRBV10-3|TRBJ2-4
CAISLKGLAGDGAKNIQYF
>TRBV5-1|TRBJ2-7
CASSLEGDRNSYEQYF
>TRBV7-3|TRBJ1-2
CASSRYLGFGYTF
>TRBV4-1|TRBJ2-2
CASSQLAGADTGELFF
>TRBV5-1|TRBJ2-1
CASSLEALGGYNEQFF
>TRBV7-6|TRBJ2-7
CASSLVGQGNEQYF
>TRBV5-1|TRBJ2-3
CASRGPGLAGLGRTDTQYF
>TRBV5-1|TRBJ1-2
CASSDDGQFYGYTF
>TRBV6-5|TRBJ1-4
CASSYMKTGSTKLFF
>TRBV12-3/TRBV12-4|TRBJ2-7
CASSSNSYSYEQYF
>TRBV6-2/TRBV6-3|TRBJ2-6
CASSYPMGGARIDSGANVLTF